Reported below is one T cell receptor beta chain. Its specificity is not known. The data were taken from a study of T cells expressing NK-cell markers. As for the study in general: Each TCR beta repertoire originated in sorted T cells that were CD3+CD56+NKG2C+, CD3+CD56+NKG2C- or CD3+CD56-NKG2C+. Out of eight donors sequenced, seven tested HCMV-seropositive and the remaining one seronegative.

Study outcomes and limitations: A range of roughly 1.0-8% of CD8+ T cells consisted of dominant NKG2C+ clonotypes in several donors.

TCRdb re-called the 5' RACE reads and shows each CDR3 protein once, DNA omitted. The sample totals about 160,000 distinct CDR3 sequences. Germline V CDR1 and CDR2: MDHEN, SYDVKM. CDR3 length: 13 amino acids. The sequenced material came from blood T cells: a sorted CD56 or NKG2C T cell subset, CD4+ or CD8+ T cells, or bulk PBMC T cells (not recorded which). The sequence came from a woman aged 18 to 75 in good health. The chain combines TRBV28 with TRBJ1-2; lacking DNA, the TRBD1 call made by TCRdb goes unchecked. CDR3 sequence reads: CASNLGQSYGYTF.